The 3 T cell receptor beta chains presented below share a single source sample, sequenced in a study of blood T cell repertoires in COVID-19. Libraries were prepared by immunoSEQ multiplex PCR; TCRdb keeps only in-frame clonotypes and omits some of them. The table lists 88,000 or so clones, about 85% of them singletons. Sequenced input: peripheral blood. Source of these receptors: a man aged 60 to 75 with acute or convalescent COVID-19.

The CDR3 region is CAWSGQNPDTQYF. The DNA of the CDR3 is TGTGCCTGGAGTGGGCAGAACCCAGATACGCAGTATTTT. The gene calls are TRBV30 and TRBJ2-3; D remains unclear. Germline CDR1 reads GTSNPN; CDR2 reads SVGIG (reference sequence). CDR3 length equals 13 residues. The germline V and J ends were trimmed by 1 base and 4 bases, with 9 bases remaining between them.

The rearrangement joins TRBV27 to TRBJ2-7, with D maybe TRBD1 (6 bases). The ends were cut back, 0 bases at V and 7 bases at J, with 13 bases in the middle. Germline V gene lookup returns CDR1 MNHEY and CDR2 SMNVEV (reference sequence). The length of the CDR3 is 14 residues. CDR3 nucleotide sequence: TGTGCCAGCAGTTTATCAGGACAGTATGTGGAGCAGTACTTC. Its translation is CASSLSGQYVEQYF.

For the CDR3, the DNA is TGTGCCAGCAGTTTATCGGGAGCCGCTTCTAACTATGGCTACACCTTC. The encoded protein is CASSLSGAASNYGYTF. The chain employs TRBV27 and TRBJ1-2; D uncertain. Germline values: CDR1 MNHEY, CDR2 SMNVEV (reference sequence). The CDR3 consists of 16 residues. The V end was cut by 0 bases, the J end by 0 bases, with 11 bases between.